This is a list of T cell receptor beta chains from one sample in a study of regulatory T cells in long-lasting Graves disease. TCRdb ran MiXCR on the multiplex PCR reads and lists one entry per CDR3 protein. The data contain roughly 400,000 distinct CDR3 sequences, less than 25% of them singletons. The input for sequencing was peripheral blood mononuclear cells (PBMCs), taken when the disease was refractory, from a patient treated with antithyroid drugs. Every receptor here comes from a female donor with Graves disease. Both conserved end residues are part of each CDR3. A D gene is named only where the DNA matches it firmly. The size field is filled for only some rows; it gives once, few, many or a size class.

j_gene	v_gene	abundance	d_gene	CDR3aa	CDR3nt
TRBJ2-7	TRBV11-2	many	TRBD1	CASSWPGQTYEQYF	TGTGCCAGCAGCTGGCCGGGACAGACCTACGAGCAGTACTTC
TRBJ1-6	TRBV19	few	.	CASRLSGAGVDSPLHF	TGTGCCAGTAGACTCTCGGGGGCAGGGGTCGATTCACCCCTCCACTTT
TRBJ1-4	TRBV30	.	.	CAWRDRGRVGEKLFF	TGTGCCTGGAGGGATCGCGGCAGGGTTGGTGAAAAACTGTTTTTT
TRBJ2-1	TRBV11-2	.	TRBD2	CASSFGGSYEQFF	TGTGCCAGCAGCTTTGGCGGGAGCTATGAGCAGTTCTTC
TRBJ2-7	TRBV30	.	TRBD2	CAWKGTSGIEQYF	TGTGCCTGGAAGGGGACTAGCGGTATAGAGCAGTACTTC
TRBJ2-6	TRBV7-9	.	TRBD1	CASRSGTGKGGANVLTF	TGTGCCAGCAGATCCGGGACAGGGAAAGGTGGGGCCAACGTCCTGACTTTC
TRBJ1-1	TRBV6-1	.	.	CASTLGGRETEAFF	TGTGCCAGCACTTTGGGTGGCCGGGAAACTGAAGCTTTCTTT
TRBJ2-7	TRBV20-1	.	TRBD2	CSARDYTTSGRAGEDYEQYF	TGCAGTGCTAGAGACTATACTACTAGCGGGAGGGCCGGGGAGGACTACGAGCAGTACTTC
TRBJ2-7	TRBV6-1	many	.	CASSPGVNYEQYF	TGTGCCAGCAGCCCCGGGGTAAACTACGAGCAGTACTTC
TRBJ2-5	TRBV6-1	few	.	CASSTQGGRETQYF	TGTGCGAGTTCCACCCAGGGGGGGAGAGAGACCCAGTACTTC
TRBJ1-6	TRBV19	many	TRBD1	CASSEGQGYNSPLHF	TGTGCCAGTTCAGAAGGACAGGGGTACAATTCACCCCTCCACTTT
TRBJ1-2	TRBV12-3/TRBV12-4	once	.	CASSSTASPSLGRPGYTF	TGTGCCAGCAGTTCGACCGCTTCGCCGTCCTTGGGACGCCCTGGCTACACCTTC
TRBJ1-5	TRBV28	few	TRBD1	CASSAQLQGPPPWHF	TGTGCCAGCAGCGCCCAACTACAGGGGCCGCCGCCCTGGCATTTT
TRBJ1-1	TRBV5-1	many	TRBD1	CASSLGQGVVTEAFF	TGCGCCAGCAGCTTGGGACAGGGGGTGGTCACTGAAGCTTTCTTT
TRBJ2-7	TRBV7-2	few	.	CASSLTGSHYEQYF	TGTGCCAGCAGCTTAACAGGGAGTCACTACGAGCAGTACTTC
TRBJ2-7	TRBV20-1	few	.	CSARVSRVGEQYF	TGCAGTGCTAGAGTTTCCAGGGTAGGCGAGCAGTACTTC
TRBJ2-5	TRBV10-3	few	.	CAISEGPQETQYF	TGTGCCATCAGCGAGGGGCCCCAAGAGACCCAGTACTTC
TRBJ1-2	TRBV7-2	few	.	CASSLGQGHGYTF	TGTGCCAGCAGCTTAGGGCAGGGACATGGCTACACCTTC
TRBJ2-7	TRBV20-1	.	.	CSASDMYGSFSYEQYF	TGCAGTGCTAGCGACATGTACGGATCCTTTTCCTACGAGCAGTACTTC
TRBJ1-2	TRBV10-2	.	.	CASSDPRGDTVKSTRYGYTF	TGCGCCAGCAGTGATCCCAGAGGGGACACAGTAAAATCCACCCGGTATGGCTACACCTTC
TRBJ2-7	TRBV2	.	.	CASRTGPSSYEQYF	TGTGCCAGCAGGACGGGTCCGAGCTCCTACGAGCAGTACTTC
TRBJ1-1	TRBV10-1	many	TRBD1	CAINRGMNTEAFF	TGCGCCATAAACAGGGGCATGAACACTGAAGCTTTCTTT